By share, the clone carrying this TCR beta chain counts as medium-sized. Its antigen is not identified. The V gene's germline CDR1 is SGHNT and CDR2 YYREEE (reference sequence). This CDR3 comprises 15 residues. Trimming took 3 bases from V and 1 from J; bases not matched to a gene: 5. The data were produced by immunoSEQ multiplex PCR, yet TCRdb's version contains in-frame clones alone and is incomplete. The profile covers about 250,000 clones, with approximately 84% appearing a single time and approximately 12% taken by the ten largest. The study drew the donors from its roughly 120-subject validation cohort, separate from the approximately 690-subject first cohort. This specimen comes from a study of cytomegalovirus exposure and HLA in healthy donors. Findings of the study overall: Reports credit the classifier with highly specific, highly sensitive diagnosis of cytomegalovirus status. Specificity for CMV antigens was confirmed in vitro for a few of the CMV-associated chains. The study recorded 164 TCR beta chains that were cytomegalovirus-associated.

The chain links TRBV5-4 to TRBJ1-2, with 8 bases matching TRBD1. The receptor comes from a man between 18 and 29 years old in good health and CMV-seropositive. Sequenced material: PBMCs. CDR3 protein: CASSSRGQGNYGYTF. The DNA for the CDR3 is TGTGCCAGCAGCTCGCGTGGACAGGGTAACTATGGCTACACCTTC.